The source of this T cell receptor beta chain is a study of cytomegalovirus exposure and HLA in healthy donors. Study as a whole: About 85 million unique TCRs from HLA-typed donors were held in an early release of data. Regarding the study as a whole: Presence/absence analyses assumed roughly uniform sequencing depth across donors. TCR beta chain V- and J-gene trimming was linked, in a later analysis, to a missense variant in DCLRE1C.

Details on this clone: Antigen unknown.

Amplification used 60 Vbeta primers and 13 Jbeta primers. Generated by immunoSEQ multiplex PCR, the TCRdb table keeps only in-frame clones and is missing some. There are under 200,000 clones in the sample; roughly 84% occur only once, and 0.38% lies in the top ten. This CDR3 has 14 amino acids. CDR1 and CDR2 from the germline V gene are MNHEY and SMNVEV (reference sequence). The ends lost 9 bases at V and 0 bases at J; junction bases unmatched: 5. Sequencing used PBMCs. This chain links TRBV27 with TRBJ1-1; TRBD1 matches at 9 bases. This TCR was recovered from a boy younger than 10 in good health and CMV-seronegative. CDR3 amino acids: CARTGGAVNTEAFF. The CDR3 coding sequence is TGTGCCAGAACAGGGGGCGCGGTGAACACTGAAGCTTTCTTT.